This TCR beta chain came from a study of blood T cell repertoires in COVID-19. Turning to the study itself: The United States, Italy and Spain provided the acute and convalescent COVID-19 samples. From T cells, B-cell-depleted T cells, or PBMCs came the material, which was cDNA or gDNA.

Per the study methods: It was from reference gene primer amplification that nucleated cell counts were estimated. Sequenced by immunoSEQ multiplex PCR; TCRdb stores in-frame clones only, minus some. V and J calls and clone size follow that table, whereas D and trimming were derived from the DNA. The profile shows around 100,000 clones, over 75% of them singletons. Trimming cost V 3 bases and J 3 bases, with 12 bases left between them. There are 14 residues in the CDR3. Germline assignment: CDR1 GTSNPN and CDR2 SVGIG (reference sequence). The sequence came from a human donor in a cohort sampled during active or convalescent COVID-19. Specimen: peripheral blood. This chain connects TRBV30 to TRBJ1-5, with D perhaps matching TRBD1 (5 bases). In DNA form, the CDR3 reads TGTGCCTGGAGCCGGATGGGGCTCAATCAGCCCCAGCATTTT. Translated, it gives CAWSRMGLNQPQHF.